This passage covers 21 T cell receptor beta chains from one sample sequenced in a study of blood T cell repertoires in COVID-19. Profiling relied on immunoSEQ multiplex PCR, and the TCRdb table lists in-frame clones only, not all of them. Among roughly 260,000 clones listed, around 87% were seen once. The sequenced sample was peripheral blood. These receptors came from a woman between 45 and 65 years old with acute or convalescent COVID-19.

The J gene is TRBJ2-2, the V gene TRBV29-1; TRBD2 matches 9 bases. Germline CDR1 reads SQVTM; CDR2 reads ANQGSEA. The length of the CDR3 is 15 residues. V was clipped by 7 bases and J by 3 bases; unmatched bases: 9. The CDR3 loop is CSGPSGTRDTGELFF. CDR3 DNA sequence: TGCAGCGGGCCTAGCGGGACTAGAGACACCGGGGAGCTGTTTTTT.

This sequence joins TRBV12-3 or TRBV12-4 and TRBJ2-5; TRBD1 is a possible D gene (5 bases). Trimming pared 5 bases from V and 5 bases from J, leaving 12 bases between. This CDR3 region has 13 residues. Here the CDR3 DNA reads TGTGCCAGCAGTCATTCCAGGGTGGAGACCCAGTACTTC. Amino acid sequence: CASSHSRVETQYF.

The chain links TRBV11-2 to TRBJ2-2, with 9 bases aligning to TRBD1. This CDR3 has 19 amino acids. Per germline, CDR1 SGHAT and CDR2 FQNNGV. The ends lost 5 bases at V and 0 bases at J; junction bases unmatched: 13. CDR3 in DNA: TGTGCCAGCAGCCCGGGGGACAGGGTGTTATTCGCGAACACCGGGGAGCTGTTTTTT. It translates to CASSPGDRVLFANTGELFF.

The V call is TRBV29-1, the J call TRBJ2-2, with 8 bases matching TRBD1. Looked up from germline, CDR1 is SQVTM and CDR2 is ANQGSEA. CDR3 length: 15 amino acids. J lost 2 bases, V lost 4 bases, and 6 bases had no gene match. The CDR3 nucleotides read TGCAGCGTTGCCATGACAGGGGTCAACACCGGGGAGCTGTTTTTT. Protein product: CSVAMTGVNTGELFF.

V gene TRBV24-1 combines with J gene TRBJ2-1, with a tentative D call TRBD1 (7 bases). The germline V gene has CDR1 KGHDR and CDR2 SFDVKD. The ends were cut back, 1 base at V and 0 bases at J, with 12 bases in the middle. The CDR3 sequence is 17 residues long. The CDR3, as DNA: TGTGCCACCAGTGATTTTTTTCAGGGGGGCTCCTACAATGAGCAGTTCTTC. Translating gives CATSDFFQGGSYNEQFF.

The chain joins TRBV24-1 to TRBJ2-7; D not certain. CDR3 length equals 18 residues. Germline assignment: CDR1 KGHDR and CDR2 SFDVKD. V lost 0 bases, J lost 2 bases, and 19 bases lay in between. The CDR3 reads CATSDLHHARMSPYEQYF. In DNA form, the CDR3 reads TGTGCCACCAGTGATTTGCATCATGCCAGGATGAGCCCCTACGAGCAGTACTTC.

In DNA form, the CDR3 reads TGTGCCAGCAGCGTAGTTCGGGGGATAGGTGAGCAGTTCTTC. Encoded protein: CASSVVRGIGEQFF. The chain links TRBV9 to TRBJ2-1; D is possibly TRBD2 (6 bases). The CDR3 loop spans 14 amino acids. The V gene's germline CDR1 is SGDLS and CDR2 YYNGEE. The V end was cut by 0 bases, the J end by 9 bases, with 13 bases between.

The DNA of the CDR3 is TGTGCCACCTTGCGTACAACTAATGAAAAACTGTTTTTT. It codes for CATLRTTNEKLFF. This sequence joins TRBV24-1 and TRBJ1-4; D is undetermined. V was shortened by 9 bases and J by 0 bases, with 7 bases between the two germline ends. The V gene's germline CDR1 is KGHDR and CDR2 SFDVKD. The CDR3 spans 13 residues.

The count of this clone is one. V usage is TRBV9 and J usage is TRBJ2-1, with TRBD2 as a possible D gene (5 bases). The V gene's germline CDR1 is SGDLS and CDR2 YYNGEE. Trimming shortened V by 0 bases and J by 8 bases, and 18 bases separated the two germline ends. The CDR3 extends over 16 amino acids. CDR3 amino acids: CASSVGTPYNGDEQFF. CDR3 bases: TGTGCCAGCAGCGTAGGTACTCCCTACAACGGGGATGAGCAGTTCTTC.

The chain joins TRBV7-9 to TRBJ2-1; D ambiguous. Germline CDR1 and CDR2: SEHNR and FQNEAQ (reference sequence). V was shortened by 1 base and J by 2 bases, with 12 bases between the two germline ends. The CDR3 totals 16 residues. The CDR3 nucleotides read TGTGCCAGCAGCTTAGGGGTCAGGAACCCCTACAATGAGCAGTTCTTC. It yields the protein CASSLGVRNPYNEQFF. Full variable domain (outside the CDR3, taken from reference TRBV7-9 and TRBJ2-1): DTGVSQNPRHKITKRGQNVTFRCDPISEHNRLYWYRQTLGQGPEFLTYFQNEAQLEKSRLLSDRFSAERPKGSFSTLEIQRTEQGDSAMYLCASSLGVRNPYNEQFFGPGTRLTVL.

This chain's CDR3 is CASSLRQGDGYTF. CDR3 nucleotide sequence: TGTGCCAGCAGCCTCCGACAGGGCGATGGCTACACCTTC. This chain connects TRBV3-1 (or the pseudogene TRBV3-2) to TRBJ1-2, with 7 nucleotides matching TRBD1. The length of the CDR3 is 13 residues. The V gene end was trimmed by 4 bases and the J gene end by 6 bases; junction bases not matched to a gene: 5. Germline CDR1 and CDR2: LGHDT and YNNKEL (reference sequence).

The V call is TRBV28, the J call TRBJ1-2; 9 nucleotides agree with TRBD1. Per the germline V gene, CDR1 is MDHEN and CDR2 is SYDVKM. J lost 3 bases, V lost 8 bases, and 16 bases had no gene match. The CDR3 consists of 17 residues. In DNA, the CDR3 is TGTGCCAGCTGGCGACCGGGACAGGGACGAGGAGACTATGGCTACACCTTC. Its protein product is CASWRPGQGRGDYGYTF.

J is TRBJ1-1 and V is TRBV7-8; D might be TRBD1 (5 bases). The germline CDR1 and CDR2 sequences are SGHVS and FQNEAQ. The CDR3 extends over 11 amino acids. V was pared by 5 bases and J by 8 bases, with 9 bases between. This CDR3 reads CASSRRTEAFF. In nucleotides, the CDR3 is TGTGCCAGCAGCAGAAGGACAGAAGCTTTCTTT.

The chain couples TRBV10-3 to TRBJ2-7; 9 nucleotides align to TRBD1. CDR1 ENHRY and CDR2 SYGVKD come from the germline V gene. The CDR3 has 16 residues. Trimming cost V 4 bases and J 6 bases; bases outside gene matches: 13. CDR3 nucleotide sequence: TGTGCCATCAGTGGCTTAATCGGACAGGGGCGAGGCGAGCAGTACTTC. It specifies CAISGLIGQGRGEQYF.

V is TRBV7-9 and J is TRBJ1-3; possible D gene TRBD1, 6 bases. Trimming left V 8 bases short and J 0 bases short, with 23 bases between. Per germline, CDR1 SEHNR and CDR2 FQNEAQ (reference sequence). CDR3 size: 18 residues. This CDR3 reads CASVINLRGPISGNTIYF. As DNA, the CDR3 is TGTGCCAGCGTGATCAATCTCAGGGGCCCCATCTCTGGAAACACCATATATTTT. Full variable domain (outside the CDR3, taken from reference TRBV7-9 and TRBJ1-3): DTGVSQNPRHKITKRGQNVTFRCDPISEHNRLYWYRQTLGQGPEFLTYFQNEAQLEKSRLLSDRFSAERPKGSFSTLEIQRTEQGDSAMYLCASVINLRGPISGNTIYFGEGSWLTVV.

CDR3 loop: CASSSGLLQETQYF. DNA for the CDR3: TGTGCCAGCAGCTCGGGACTACTTCAAGAGACCCAGTACTTC. The chain couples TRBV5-4 to TRBJ2-5; 7 nucleotides match TRBD2. Germline-derived CDR1 and CDR2 are SGHNT and YYREEE (reference sequence). Germline trimming cut 3 bases from V and 2 bases from J; bases unmatched to any gene: 4. The CDR3 is 14 amino acids.

This clone appeared a single time. The J gene is TRBJ1-1, the V gene TRBV28; TRBD1 aligns across 10 bases. The CDR3 is made up of 15 amino acids. Trimming took 10 bases from V and 5 from J; bases not matched to a gene: 13. Germline CDR1 and CDR2: MDHEN and SYDVKM. This CDR3 reads CATQPGQGTGTEAFF. The CDR3 DNA sequence: TGTGCCACCCAACCGGGACAGGGGACGGGGACTGAAGCTTTCTTT.

V is TRBV6-5 and J is TRBJ1-6; 11 positions agree with TRBD1. CDR1 is MNHEY and CDR2 is SVGAGI in the germline V gene. The CDR3 runs 15 residues. The junction had 5 bases not matched to a gene; V was cut back by 5 bases and J by 8 bases. The CDR3, as DNA: TGTGCCAGCAGTCCCGGACAGGGGGCGGATTCACCCCTCCACTTT. This encodes CASSPGQGADSPLHF.

This clone was detected a few times. The chain links TRBV7-8 to TRBJ1-6; maybe TRBD1 (6 bases). Germline V lookup: CDR1 SGHVS, CDR2 FQNEAQ. The CDR3 spans 17 residues. Trimming removed 5 bases from V and 7 bases from J, with 21 bases in between. CDR3 DNA sequence: TGTGCCAGCAGCGGAACGACAGGTTCTAGGATAAATTCACCCCTCCACTTT. Translated, it gives CASSGTTGSRINSPLHF.

The V gene is TRBV6-1, the J gene TRBJ2-7; D might be TRBD2 (5 bases). The V and J ends lost 0 bases and 4 bases respectively, with 13 bases between them. This CDR3 comprises 15 residues. The germline V gene encodes CDR1 MNHNS and CDR2 SASEGT. CDR3 sequence reads: CASSEASIRGYEQYF. The DNA for the CDR3 is TGTGCCAGCAGTGAAGCGAGTATACGGGGATACGAGCAGTACTTC.

The chain links TRBV11-2 to TRBJ1-4; D remains ambiguous. The ends were cut back, 3 bases at V and 0 bases at J, with 14 bases in the middle. The CDR3 is 17 amino acids. Germline CDR1 and CDR2: SGHAT and FQNNGV. CDR3 sequence (DNA): TGTGCCAGCAGCTTTGGGAGGACGGACGCAACTAATGAAAAACTGTTTTTT. Protein sequence: CASSFGRTDATNEKLFF.